Listed here are 25 T cell receptor beta chains from one sample, sequenced in a study of chemoradiotherapy in HPV16-positive cancers. Using immunoSEQ multiplex PCR, the repertoire was profiled, and TCRdb retains in-frame clones only, with some absent. This sample carries about 6,900 clones, about 75% of them seen once, and the ten largest clones take about 3.7%. Collection of the sample occurred from a patient who underwent chemoradiotherapy. Receptors were obtained from a human donor with HPV-associated anogenital cancer.

The chain joins TRBV4-3 to TRBJ2-3; a possible D gene is TRBD2 (5 bases). CDR3 length: 16 residues. Germline-derived CDR1 and CDR2 are LGHNA and YSLEER. V lost 0 bases and J 8 bases, leaving 18 bases between the germline ends. The CDR3 here is CASSQDSGIGRGTQYF. In DNA, the CDR3 is TGCGCCAGCAGCCAAGATTCCGGGATAGGACGCGGTACGCAGTATTTT.

The gene calls are TRBV9 and TRBJ2-2; 10 bases match TRBD2. The trim removed 0 bases at V and 5 bases at J, leaving 4 bases unmatched. The CDR3 has 16 amino acids. Per germline, CDR1 SGDLS and CDR2 YYNGEE. CDR3 sequence: CASSVAGLAETGELFF. In DNA form, the CDR3 reads TGTGCCAGCAGCGTAGCCGGACTAGCGGAAACCGGGGAGCTGTTTTTT.

J is TRBJ2-5 and V is TRBV28; D not resolved. The last part of the DNA fits TRBJ2-7 better; the J call may be wrong. CDR1 and CDR2 from the germline V gene are MDHEN and SYDVKM. There are 14 residues in the CDR3. This chain's CDR3 is CASAQLDKTYEQYF. Here the CDR3 DNA reads TGTGCCAGCGCCCAGCTCGATAAGACCTACGAGCAGTACTTC.

This chain uses TRBV7-2 with TRBJ2-2; TRBD2 is a possible D gene (5 bases). Germline V gene sequence: CDR1 SGHTA, CDR2 FQGNSA. V dropped 4 bases and J dropped 1 base, with 19 bases sitting between them. The CDR3 spans 18 residues. CDR3 nucleotides: TGTGCCAGCAGCTCCAAGCCGGGGATCGGTTTGAACACCGGGGAGCTGTTTTTT. Translated: CASSSKPGIGLNTGELFF. Together with reference TRBV7-2 and TRBJ2-2, the CDR3 gives the full variable domain: GAGVSQSPSNKVTEKGKDVELRCDPISGHTALYWYRQSLGQGLEFLIYFQGNSAPDKSGLPSDRFSAERTGGSVSTLTIQRTQQEDSAVYLCASSSKPGIGLNTGELFFGEGSRLTVL.

The J gene is TRBJ1-4, the V gene TRBV2; possibly TRBD1 for D (5 bases). CDR1 is SNHLY, CDR2 FYNNEI, per germline. The CDR3 length is 15 residues. Trimming pared 6 bases from V and 7 bases from J, leaving 18 bases between. The CDR3 DNA follows: TGTGCCAGCAGGCACGGGGCCCTCGGTATTGAAAAACTGTTTTTT. Its translation is CASRHGALGIEKLFF.

V gene TRBV7-9 combines with J gene TRBJ1-2, with TRBD1 matching over 10 bases. CDR1 is SEHNR, CDR2 FQNEAQ, per germline (reference sequence). This CDR3 spans 16 amino acids. With V trimmed by 3 bases and J by 1 base, 5 bases remained unmatched. Written as DNA, the CDR3 is TGTGCCAGCAGCTTCCCCGGACAGGGGGTTAACTATGGCTACACCTTC. Residues: CASSFPGQGVNYGYTF.

J is TRBJ2-7 and V is TRBV7-8, with a weak D call TRBD2 (5 bases). Germline V gives CDR1 SGHVS, CDR2 FQNEAQ. V lost 0 bases and J lost 9, with 9 bases in between. There are 12 residues in the CDR3. The CDR3, as DNA: TGTGCCAGCAGCTTAGCCCAGAGCGGGCAGTACTTC. Its protein product is CASSLAQSGQYF.

CDR3 amino acids: CASSTTSSGLREQYF. CDR3 in DNA: TGTGCCAGCAGTACGACCAGCTCGGGGCTTCGCGAGCAGTACTTC. V usage is TRBV28 and J usage is TRBJ2-7, with D perhaps given as TRBD1 or TRBD2 (5 bases each). The CDR3 runs to 15 residues. The V gene lost 5 bases and the J gene lost 6 bases, with 20 bases spanning the gap. Looked up from germline, CDR1 is MDHEN and CDR2 is SYDVKM.

V and J are TRBV28 and TRBJ1-2, with a weak D call TRBD1 (5 bases). Germline loops: CDR1 MDHEN, CDR2 SYDVKM. CDR3 length: 12 amino acids. The germline V and J ends were trimmed by 11 bases and 4 bases, with 14 bases remaining between them. CDR3 DNA sequence: TGTGCCGAGGGCAGGGCCAGCTATGGCTACACCTTC. This encodes CAEGRASYGYTF.

The V and J genes are TRBV28 and TRBJ1-4; no clear D. The germline gives CDR1 MDHEN, CDR2 SYDVKM. Trimming pared 2 bases from V and 8 bases from J, leaving 15 bases between. This CDR3 contains 15 residues. CDR3 coding DNA: TGTGCCAGCAGTTTAGAGTTGGGTCTCGGAGAAAAACTGTTTTTT. Residues: CASSLELGLGEKLFF.

The V call is TRBV30, the J call TRBJ1-1, with D possibly being TRBD1 (6 bases). V shed 0 bases and J shed 1 base, with 12 bases lying between them. This CDR3 is 15 amino acids long. The germline V gene encodes CDR1 GTSNPN and CDR2 SVGIG (reference sequence). The CDR3 loop reads CAWSVWGGANTEAFF. CDR3 coding DNA: TGTGCCTGGAGTGTATGGGGGGGGGCGAACACTGAAGCTTTCTTT.

The chain joins TRBV5-1 to TRBJ1-2, with D uncertain. Trimming removed 1 base from V and 1 base from J, with 5 bases in between. Germline V gene data show CDR1 as SGHRS and CDR2 as YFSETQ. This CDR3 region has 13 residues. The CDR3 is CASSLTINYGYTF. The CDR3 nucleotides read TGCGCCAGCAGCTTGACGATTAACTATGGCTACACCTTC. Drawing the rest from reference TRBV5-1 and TRBJ1-2, the complete variable domain is KAGVTQTPRYLIKTRGQQVTLSCSPISGHRSVSWYQQTPGQGLQFLFEYFSETQRNKGNFPGRFSGRQFSNSRSEMNVSTLELGDSALYLCASSLTINYGYTFGSGTRLTVV.

In this sample, this clone turned up once. The rearrangement joins TRBV15 to TRBJ2-7; 7 nucleotides line up with TRBD2. The V gene's germline CDR1 is LNHNV and CDR2 YYDKDF (reference sequence). The CDR3 runs to 15 residues. J lost 2 bases, V lost 5 bases, and 9 bases had no gene match. CDR3 nucleotide sequence: TGTGCCACCAGCGCGAGACTAGCAAAGACCTACGAGCAGTACTTC. This sequence encodes CATSARLAKTYEQYF.

V is TRBV7-6 and J is TRBJ2-5; D remains ambiguous. The CDR3 extends over 14 amino acids. Germline CDR1 is SGHVS and CDR2 is FNYEAQ. The V end was cut by 1 base, the J end by 1 base, with 7 bases between. The CDR3 coding sequence is TGTGCCAGCAGCTTAGGTCAGATCCAAGAGACCCAGTACTTC. Its translation: CASSLGQIQETQYF. Variable domain in full (rest from reference TRBV7-6 and TRBJ2-5): GAGVSQSPRYKVTKRGQDVALRCDPISGHVSLYWYRQALGQGPEFLTYFNYEAQQDKSGLPNDRFSAERPEGSISTLTIQRTEQRDSAMYRCASSLGQIQETQYFGPGTRLLVL.

J is TRBJ1-1 and V is TRBV7-9; D is unclear. CDR1 is SEHNR, CDR2 FQNEAQ, per germline (reference sequence). The CDR3 totals 15 residues. Trimming removed 6 bases from V and 5 bases from J, with 19 bases in between. CDR3 amino acids: CASSSLGNSRTEAFF. CDR3 in DNA: TGTGCCAGCAGTTCCCTAGGCAATTCGAGGACTGAAGCTTTCTTT.

This sequence joins TRBV27 and TRBJ1-2; 8 nucleotides match TRBD1. The CDR3 runs to 14 residues. From germline, CDR1 is MNHEY and CDR2 SMNVEV (reference sequence). Losses at the gene ends were 6 bases for V and 4 bases for J; bases not matched to a gene: 7. The CDR3 is CASSRDRSSYGYTF. The CDR3 coding sequence is TGTGCCAGCAGCCGGGACAGGTCAAGCTATGGCTACACCTTC.

The V gene is TRBV5-6, the J gene TRBJ2-2; D gene ambiguous. CDR3 size: 13 residues. V lost 4 bases to trimming and J lost 4 bases, with 8 bases between them. The germline gives CDR1 SGHDT, CDR2 YYEEEE. CDR3 loop: CASSRPGTGELFF. The CDR3 DNA reads as TGTGCCAGCAGCCGACCAGGCACCGGGGAGCTGTTTTTT.

The chain carries TRBV10-3 and TRBJ1-1; D is possibly TRBD1 (6 bases). The V gene lost 2 bases and the J gene lost 0 bases, with 19 bases spanning the gap. The CDR3 totals 18 residues. Looked up from germline, CDR1 is ENHRY and CDR2 is SYGVKD. CDR3 nucleotide sequence: TGTGCCATCAGTGAGGTGGCCTCTCGGGGGGCGATGAACACTGAAGCTTTCTTT. Protein: CAISEVASRGAMNTEAFF.

The rearrangement uses TRBV2 and TRBJ1-4; 8 positions match TRBD1. V gave up 8 bases and J gave up 8 bases; unmatched junction bases: 4. CDR3 length: 12 amino acids. CDR1 is SNHLY and CDR2 is FYNNEI in the germline V gene. The CDR3 DNA is TGTGCCAGCCTCTGGACAGGGGAAAAACTGTTTTTT. It is translated as CASLWTGEKLFF.

The rearrangement links TRBV28 to TRBJ2-5; TRBD2 matches 14 bases. CDR1 and CDR2 (germline): MDHEN, SYDVKM. This CDR3 spans 16 amino acids. V lost 7 bases to trimming and J lost 3 bases; unmatched junction nucleotides: 7. CDR3 bases: TGTGCCAGCATTCCCTCGGGACTAGCGGGAGAAGAGACCCAGTACTTC. This sequence encodes CASIPSGLAGEETQYF.

The rearrangement joins TRBV28 to TRBJ2-7, with 7 bases lining up with TRBD2. Germline lookup yields CDR1 MDHEN and CDR2 SYDVKM. With V trimmed by 2 bases and J by 4 bases, 11 bases remained unmatched. This CDR3 has 16 amino acids. Written as DNA, the CDR3 is TGTGCCAGCAGTTTACGGAGCGGGACTTATATATACGAGCAGTACTTC. Translated, it gives CASSLRSGTYIYEQYF.

The gene calls are TRBV29-1 and TRBJ1-2; 7 bases agree with TRBD1. Germline V gene data show CDR1 as SQVTM and CDR2 as ANQGSEA. The CDR3 length is 14 residues. Trimming removed 4 bases from V and 0 bases from J; junction bases left unmatched: 5. In nucleotides, the CDR3 is TGCAGCGTTGTAGACAGGGCGGCTAACTATGGCTACACCTTC. Its translation: CSVVDRAANYGYTF.

The DNA for the CDR3 is TGCGCCAGCAGCTCTGACAACTCTGGAAACACCATATATTTT. Translation: CASSSDNSGNTIYF. The chain joins TRBV5-1 to TRBJ1-3, with D unclear. This CDR3 has 14 amino acids. The germline V gene encodes CDR1 SGHRS and CDR2 YFSETQ. V lost 3 bases, J lost 0 bases, and 7 bases lay in between.

This chain joins TRBV28 and TRBJ2-4; no firm D call. CDR3 length equals 14 residues. Germline V lookup: CDR1 MDHEN, CDR2 SYDVKM. The V end was cut by 3 bases, the J end by 1 base, with 7 bases between. CDR3 coding DNA: TGTGCCAGCAGTTTCGGTGGCGCCAAAAACATTCAGTACTTC. Amino acid sequence: CASSFGGAKNIQYF.

The chain employs TRBV28 and TRBJ1-1; D is unclear. There are 14 residues in the CDR3. Trimming removed 3 bases from V and 1 base from J, with 9 bases in between. In germline, CDR1 is MDHEN, CDR2 SYDVKM. The CDR3 here is CASSFSTPNTEAFF. CDR3 sequence (DNA): TGTGCCAGCAGTTTTTCCACCCCGAACACTGAAGCTTTCTTT.